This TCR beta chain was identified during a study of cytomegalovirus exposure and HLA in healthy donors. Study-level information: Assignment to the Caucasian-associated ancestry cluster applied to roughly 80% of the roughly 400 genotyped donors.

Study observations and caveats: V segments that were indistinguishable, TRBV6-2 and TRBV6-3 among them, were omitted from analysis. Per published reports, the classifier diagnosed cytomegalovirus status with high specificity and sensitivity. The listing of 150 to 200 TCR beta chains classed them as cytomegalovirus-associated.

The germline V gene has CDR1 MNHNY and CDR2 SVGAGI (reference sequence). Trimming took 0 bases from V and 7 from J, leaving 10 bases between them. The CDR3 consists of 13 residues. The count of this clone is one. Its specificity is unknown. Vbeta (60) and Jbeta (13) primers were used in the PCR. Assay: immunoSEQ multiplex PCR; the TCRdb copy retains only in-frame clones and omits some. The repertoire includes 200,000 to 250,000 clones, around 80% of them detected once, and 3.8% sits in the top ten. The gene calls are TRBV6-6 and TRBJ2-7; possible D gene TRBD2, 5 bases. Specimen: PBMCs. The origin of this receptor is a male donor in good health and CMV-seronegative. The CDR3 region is CASSYSSRGEQYF. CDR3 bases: TGTGCCAGCAGTTACTCCTCGCGCGGGGAGCAGTACTTC.